The 18 T cell receptor beta chains presented below share a single source sample, sequenced in a study of vaccination and CD4 T cells after COVID-19. CD4+ T cells that had been cultured provided DNA sequenced with the Oncomine TCR Beta short-read assay. TCRdb recomputed calls from the PCR reads with MiXCR, one row per CDR3 protein. The sample carries around 20,000 distinct CDR3 sequences, roughly 60% recorded once. Antigens for these TCRs are unknown. The treatment is: 10-day PBMC culture with coronavirus spike peptide pools or control peptides (ViraFEST assay). Source: CD4+ T cells from blood, cultured in vitro, taken before SARS-CoV-2 vaccination. The origin of the receptors is a human donor who had recovered from COVID-19.

V is TRBV20-1 and J is TRBJ2-7; tentatively, D is TRBD1 (6 bases). The germline CDR1 and CDR2 sequences are DFQATT and SNEGSKA (reference sequence). The CDR3 sequence is 15 residues long. Trimming removed 7 bases at V and 5 bases at J, with 24 bases between. CDR3 loop: CSVVPGGREIDEQYF. The CDR3 DNA sequence: TGCAGTGTCGTTCCTGGGGGCAGGGAAATCGACGAGCAGTACTTC.

The gene calls are TRBV5-4 and TRBJ2-7; 15 bases agree with TRBD2. Germline V gives CDR1 SGHNT, CDR2 YYREEE (reference sequence). This CDR3 is built from 15 residues. V was pared by 4 bases and J by 4 bases, with 3 bases of the junction left unmatched. The CDR3 DNA follows: TGTGCCAGCAGCCTAGGACTAGCGGGAGGGTACGAGCAGTACTTC. Translating it yields CASSLGLAGGYEQYF.

The rearrangement uses TRBV7-2 and TRBJ2-3; the match to TRBD2 covers 9 bases. Germline V gene lookup returns CDR1 SGHTA and CDR2 FQGNSA. Unmatched junction bases numbered 5, after V lost 4 bases and J lost 0 bases. CDR3 length equals 16 residues. The CDR3 region is CASSSRLAVSTDTQYF. The CDR3 nucleotides read TGTGCCAGCAGCTCCAGACTAGCGGTTAGCACAGATACGCAGTATTTT.

J is TRBJ2-3 and V is TRBV4-3; D gene ambiguous. V was shortened by 0 bases and J by 7 bases, with 8 bases between the two germline ends. This CDR3 has 13 residues. Germline V gives CDR1 LGHNA, CDR2 YSLEER. CDR3 residues: CASSQETANTQYF. As DNA, the CDR3 is TGCGCCAGCAGCCAAGAAACGGCAAATACGCAGTATTTT.

This chain links TRBV19 with TRBJ2-7; tentative D call: TRBD2 (6 bases). CDR3 size: 16 residues. Germline V gives CDR1 LNHDA, CDR2 SQIVND (reference sequence). The V gene lost 5 bases and the J gene lost 1 base, with 18 bases spanning the gap. The CDR3: CASSPRRAGNSYEQYF. CDR3 DNA: TGTGCCAGTAGTCCTCGAAGGGCGGGAAATTCCTACGAGCAGTACTTC.

This clonotype was observed once. The chain recombines TRBV20-1 with TRBJ1-5; tentative D call: TRBD1 (5 bases). V gave up 3 bases and J gave up 0 bases, with 15 bases separating them. The CDR3 runs to 16 residues. CDR1 is DFQATT and CDR2 is SNEGSKA in the germline V gene (reference sequence). CDR3 amino acids: CSASPRAALSNQPQHF. The CDR3 DNA reads TGCAGTGCTAGTCCCAGGGCCGCCCTTAGCAATCAGCCCCAGCATTTT.

This clonotype came up a few times. The chain combines TRBV24-1 with TRBJ1-6; 7 nucleotides match TRBD1. CDR3 length: 14 residues. Losses at the gene ends were 4 bases for V and 9 bases for J; bases not matched to a gene: 5. CDR1 is KGHDR and CDR2 is SFDVKD in the germline V gene. The CDR3 nucleotides read TGTGCCACCAGTGAAACAGGGGATCGTTCACCCCTCCACTTT. Translating gives CATSETGDRSPLHF.

This sequence joins TRBV4-2 and TRBJ2-2, with D unresolved. The germline V gene has CDR1 LGHNA and CDR2 YNFKEQ. The CDR3 is 14 residues long. V gave up 3 bases and J gave up 4 bases, with 9 bases separating them. The chain's CDR3 is CASSHVDSTGELFF. As DNA, the CDR3 is TGTGCCAGCAGCCATGTGGATAGCACCGGGGAGCTGTTTTTT.

This clonotype was seen only a few times. The J gene is TRBJ2-1, the V gene TRBV2; 10 positions match TRBD2. This CDR3 has 17 amino acids. J gave up 3 bases and V 6 bases, and 11 bases lay outside the gene matches. CDR1 and CDR2 (germline): SNHLY, FYNNEI. The CDR3 coding sequence is TGTGCCAGCAGGGGGAAGGCGTTAGCGGGGGGCTACAATGAGCAGTTCTTC. It codes for CASRGKALAGGYNEQFF.

This clonotype has just a few counts. The chain combines TRBV6-5 with TRBJ2-3, with unresolved D. V lost 2 bases and J lost 2, with 11 bases in between. CDR1 is MNHEY and CDR2 is SVGAGI in the germline V gene. This CDR3 comprises 15 residues. The CDR3 DNA reads as TGTGCCAGCAGTTACGGGGTGTTGGACACAGATACGCAGTATTTT. Protein: CASSYGVLDTDTQYF.

The chain has TRBV7-9 and TRBJ1-2; TRBD1 aligns across 7 bases. The CDR3 has 14 amino acids. V dropped 5 bases and J dropped 2; count of bases not matched to a gene: 5. Germline loops: CDR1 SEHNR, CDR2 FQNEAQ (reference sequence). The CDR3 loop reads CASSLTGENYGYTF. The CDR3 bases are TGTGCCAGCAGCCTAACAGGGGAAAACTATGGCTACACCTTC.

This clonotype was picked up a small number of times. This chain joins TRBV20-1 and TRBJ1-1, with D perhaps matching TRBD1 (5 bases). CDR1 and CDR2 from the germline V gene are DFQATT and SNEGSKA (reference sequence). The CDR3 contains 16 residues. Trimming removed 0 bases from V and 1 base from J, with 15 bases in between. DNA for the CDR3: TGCAGTGCTAGAGATCCGGGGGACGCTCAGAACACTGAAGCTTTCTTT. Translation: CSARDPGDAQNTEAFF.

The rearrangement links TRBV5-4 to TRBJ1-2; 7 nucleotides match TRBD1. V lost 5 bases to trimming and J lost 4 bases; unmatched junction nucleotides: 5. CDR1 SGHNT and CDR2 YYREEE come from the germline V gene (reference sequence). The CDR3 extends over 13 amino acids. CDR3 loop: CASSDRASYGYTF. The CDR3 DNA follows: TGTGCCAGCAGTGACAGGGCTTCCTATGGCTACACCTTC.

This clonotype was seen a single time. This chain links TRBV7-2 with TRBJ1-4; tentative D call: TRBD1 (5 bases). The CDR3 has 15 residues. The V gene lost 5 bases and the J gene lost 5 bases, with 15 bases spanning the gap. Germline lookup yields CDR1 SGHTA and CDR2 FQGNSA. The DNA of the CDR3 is TGTGCCAGCAGCCGGAATAAGGGGCTAAATGAAAAACTGTTTTTT. Amino acid sequence: CASSRNKGLNEKLFF.

V and J are TRBV10-3 and TRBJ1-1, with D unclear. Germline V CDR1 and CDR2: ENHRY, SYGVKD. V lost 0 bases and J lost 1, with 9 bases in between. CDR3 length: 15 residues. CDR3 DNA sequence: TGTGCCATCAGTGAGTCCGGGCGTTGGAACACTGAAGCTTTCTTT. Its translation is CAISESGRWNTEAFF.

The chain has TRBV19 and TRBJ2-3; the match to TRBD2 covers 7 bases. There are 14 residues in the CDR3. The germline V gene encodes CDR1 LNHDA and CDR2 SQIVND (reference sequence). V was pared by 7 bases and J by 3 bases, with 7 bases of the junction left unmatched. CDR3 loop: CASKELANTDTQYF. CDR3 DNA sequence: TGTGCCAGTAAGGAACTAGCGAATACAGATACGCAGTATTTT.

V is TRBV7-9 and J is TRBJ1-2; D might be TRBD1 (6 bases). Germline V gene data show CDR1 as SEHNR and CDR2 as FQNEAQ (reference sequence). This CDR3 is built from 15 residues. With 4 bases removed from V and 5 bases from J, the gap between germline ends came to 17 bases. The CDR3 reads CASSWGGRDNYGYTF. The CDR3, as DNA: TGTGCCAGCAGCTGGGGAGGCAGGGACAATTATGGCTACACCTTC.

V and J are TRBV4-1 and TRBJ2-5, with TRBD1 identical over 7 bases. The CDR3 loop spans 14 amino acids. Trimming at V came to 3 bases and at J to 2 bases, leaving 3 bases not matched to a gene. Germline-derived CDR1 and CDR2 are MGHRA and YSYEKL. The CDR3 reads CASSQVGQQETQYF. CDR3 nucleotide sequence: TGCGCCAGCAGCCAGGTGGGACAGCAAGAGACCCAGTACTTC.